This T cell receptor beta chain is from a study of CD4 T cells in relation to SARS-CoV-2 and coronaviruses. Trimming shortened V by 6 bases and J by 8 bases, and 16 bases separated the two germline ends. The CDR3 length is 13 residues. The germline gives CDR1 SQVTM, CDR2 ANQGSEA. CD4+ T cells from unexposed donors were obtained before the COVID-19 pandemic (2011-2018). After around nine days of culture, CD4+ T cells were isolated. Points on this clone: Its cognate antigen is unknown.

Method: immunoSEQ multiplex PCR; TCRdb's copy keeps in-frame clones and lacks some. The sample carries 20,000 to 25,000 clones, 65% to 70% recorded once. The chain has TRBV29-1 and TRBJ1-4, with D possibly being TRBD1 (6 bases). The origin of this receptor is a human donor in good health. Specimen: CD4+ T cells from PBMCs, cultured in vitro. CDR3 coding DNA: TGCAGCGTCCAACAGGGTGGAAAAGAAAAACTGTTTTTT. Translated: CSVQQGGKEKLFF.